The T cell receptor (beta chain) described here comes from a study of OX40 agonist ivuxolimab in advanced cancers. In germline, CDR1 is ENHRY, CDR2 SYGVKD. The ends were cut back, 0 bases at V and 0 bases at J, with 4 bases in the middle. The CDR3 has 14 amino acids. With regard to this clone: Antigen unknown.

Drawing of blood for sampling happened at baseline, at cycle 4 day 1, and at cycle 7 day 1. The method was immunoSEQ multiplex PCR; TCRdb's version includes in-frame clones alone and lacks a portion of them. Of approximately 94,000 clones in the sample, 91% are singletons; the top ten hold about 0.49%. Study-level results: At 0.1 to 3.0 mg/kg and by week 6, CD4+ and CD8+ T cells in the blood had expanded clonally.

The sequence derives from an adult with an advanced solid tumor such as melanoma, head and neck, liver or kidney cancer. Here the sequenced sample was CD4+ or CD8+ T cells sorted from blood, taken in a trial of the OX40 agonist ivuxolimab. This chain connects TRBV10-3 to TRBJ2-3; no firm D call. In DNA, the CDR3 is TGTGCCATCAGTGAGTCTGATAGCACAGATACGCAGTATTTT. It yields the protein CAISESDSTDTQYF.